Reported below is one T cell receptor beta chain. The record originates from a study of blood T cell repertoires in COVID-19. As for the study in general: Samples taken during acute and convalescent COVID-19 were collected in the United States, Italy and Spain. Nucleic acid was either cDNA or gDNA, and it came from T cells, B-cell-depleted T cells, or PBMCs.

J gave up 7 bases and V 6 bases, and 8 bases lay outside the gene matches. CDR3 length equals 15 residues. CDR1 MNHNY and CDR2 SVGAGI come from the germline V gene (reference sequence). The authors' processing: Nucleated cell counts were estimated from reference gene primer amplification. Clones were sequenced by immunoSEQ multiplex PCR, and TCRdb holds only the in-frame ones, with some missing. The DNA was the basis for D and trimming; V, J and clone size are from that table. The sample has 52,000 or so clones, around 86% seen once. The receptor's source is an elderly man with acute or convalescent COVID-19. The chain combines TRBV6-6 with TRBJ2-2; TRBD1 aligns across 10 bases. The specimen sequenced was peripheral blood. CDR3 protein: CASSPTGGAGGELFF. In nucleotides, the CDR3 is TGTGCCAGCAGCCCGACAGGGGGCGCGGGCGGGGAGCTGTTTTTT.